This paragraph covers one T cell receptor beta chain sequence. What it binds is unknown. Pooling of second doses given at about 4 or about 12 weeks was done. The data were obtained in a study of T cell responses to AZD1222 COVID-19 vaccine. General observations from the study: Regions 160-218 and 743-854 dominated among vaccine-associated CD4 TCRs spanning spike. Increases in Spike-specific TCR breadth and depth were seen after two AZD1222 doses.

Repertoires were generated with immunoSEQ multiplex PCR, while TCRdb's copy carries only in-frame clones and drops some. Here the sample spans 120,000 or so clones, approximately 90% being singletons. This CDR3 is 14 amino acids long. V trimming: 1 base; J trimming: 2 bases; junction bases outside the gene matches: 2. CDR1 and CDR2 (germline): SGHNT, YENEEA. This chain joins TRBV11-3 and TRBJ2-7; 7 bases align to TRBD2. This receptor was obtained from an adult who received the AZD1222 COVID-19 vaccine. The sample in question was peripheral blood, obtained 28 days after the second AZD1222 dose. CDR3: CASSLGLAPYEQYF. CDR3 coding DNA: TGTGCCAGCAGCTTAGGACTAGCCCCCTACGAGCAGTACTTC.